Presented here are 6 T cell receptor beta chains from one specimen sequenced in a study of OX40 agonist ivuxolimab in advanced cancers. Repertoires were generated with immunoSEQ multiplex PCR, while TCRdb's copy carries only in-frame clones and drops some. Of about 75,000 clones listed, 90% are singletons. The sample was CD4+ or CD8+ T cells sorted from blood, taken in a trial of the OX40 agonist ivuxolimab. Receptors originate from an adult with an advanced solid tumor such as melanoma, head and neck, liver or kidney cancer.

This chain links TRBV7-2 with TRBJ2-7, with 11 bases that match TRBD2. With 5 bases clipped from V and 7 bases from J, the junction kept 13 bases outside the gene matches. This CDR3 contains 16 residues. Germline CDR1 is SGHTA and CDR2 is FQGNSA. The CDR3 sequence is CASSPPASGRSGEQYF. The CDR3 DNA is TGTGCCAGCAGCCCCCCGGCTAGCGGGAGGTCGGGTGAGCAGTACTTC.

CDR3 bases: TGCGCCAGCAGACAAACAAACCAGGGCGCTGGAAACACCATATATTTT. It encodes CASRQTNQGAGNTIYF. The chain has TRBV10-1 and TRBJ1-3; D is possibly TRBD1 (5 bases). Trimming cost V 6 bases and J 2 bases, with 17 bases left between them. CDR3 length: 16 residues. Germline loops: CDR1 WNHNN, CDR2 SYGVQD (reference sequence).

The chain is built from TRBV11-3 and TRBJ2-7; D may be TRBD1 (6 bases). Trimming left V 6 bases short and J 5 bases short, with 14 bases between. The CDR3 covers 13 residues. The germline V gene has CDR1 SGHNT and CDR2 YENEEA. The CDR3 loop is CASSGRGNDEQYF. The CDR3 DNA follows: TGTGCCAGCAGTGGCAGGGGAAACGACGAGCAGTACTTC. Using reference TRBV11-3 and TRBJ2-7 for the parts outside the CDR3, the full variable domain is EAGVVQSPRYKIIEKKQPVAFWCNPISGHNTLYWYLQNLGQGPELLIRYENEEAVDDSQLPKDRFSAERLKGVDSTLKIQPAELGDSAVYLCASSGRGNDEQYFGPGTRLTVT.

Written as DNA, the CDR3 is TGTGCCAGCATTAACAAGGCGGGGGCTTCCTACAATGAGCAGTTCTTC. This encodes CASINKAGASYNEQFF. The chain couples TRBV27 to TRBJ2-1; TRBD2 is a possible D gene (7 bases). V gave up 7 bases and J gave up 1 base, with 17 bases separating them. Germline V gene data show CDR1 as MNHEY and CDR2 as SMNVEV (reference sequence). The CDR3 loop spans 16 amino acids.

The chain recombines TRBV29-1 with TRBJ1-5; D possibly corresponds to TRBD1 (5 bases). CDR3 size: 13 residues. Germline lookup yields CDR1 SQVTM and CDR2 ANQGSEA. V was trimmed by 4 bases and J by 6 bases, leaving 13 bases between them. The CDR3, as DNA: TGCAGCGTTGGAGGGGCCGAAAGTCAGCCCCAGCATTTT. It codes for CSVGGAESQPQHF.

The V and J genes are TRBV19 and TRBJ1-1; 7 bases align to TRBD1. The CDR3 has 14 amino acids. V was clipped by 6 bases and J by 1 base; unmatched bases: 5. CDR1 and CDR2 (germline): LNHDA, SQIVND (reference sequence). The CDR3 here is CASRLGTANTEAFF. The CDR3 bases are TGTGCCAGTAGGTTGGGGACAGCGAACACTGAAGCTTTCTTT.